The 7 T cell receptor beta chains below come from one sample, sequenced in a study of cytotoxic CD8 clonotypes in ibrutinib-treated CLL (dated by TCRdb to about 2021). Interpreted using the paper, the time point label stands for: approximately 25 months on ibrutinib. Library preparation employed the immunoSEQ multiplex PCR assay. TCRdb's version of the immuneACCESS table is confined to in-frame rearrangements and falls short of the full clone set. An unresolved V gene accounts for under half of the shortfall where checked; the remainder is of unknown origin. Across this sample there are about 160,000 clones, with 70% to 85% seen only once. The ten most abundant clones make up roughly 4.6% of the sample. The sample here was PBMCs, taken after 24 months of ibrutinib treatment. The source of these receptors is a human donor with chronic lymphocytic leukemia.

The chain employs TRBV9 and TRBJ1-3, with TRBD1 identical over 8 bases. Germline CDR1 reads SGDLS; CDR2 reads YYNGEE. This CDR3 is 16 amino acids long. V shed 0 bases and J 1 base; nucleotides not matched to a gene: 3. CDR3 region: CASSVDGQGSGNTIYF. CDR3 nucleotide sequence: TGTGCCAGCAGCGTAGATGGACAGGGTTCTGGAAACACCATATATTTT. The whole variable domain, filled in from reference TRBV9 and TRBJ1-3, reads DSGVTQTPKHLITATGQRVTLRCSPRSGDLSVYWYQQSLDQGLQFLIQYYNGEERAKGNILERFSAQQFPDLHSELNLSSLELGDSALYFCASSVDGQGSGNTIYFGEGSWLTVV.

This chain joins TRBV28 and TRBJ2-2; D is ambiguous. Germline V CDR1 and CDR2: MDHEN, SYDVKM. This CDR3 is 15 amino acids long. V was trimmed by 2 bases and J by 7 bases, leaving 14 bases between them. The CDR3 sequence is CASSLGGEGYGELFF. Written as DNA, the CDR3 is TGTGCCAGCAGTTTAGGTGGGGAAGGATACGGGGAGCTGTTTTTT. The variable domain in full, completed from reference TRBV28 and TRBJ2-2, reads DVKVTQSSRYLVKRTGEKVFLECVQDMDHENMFWYRQDPGLGLRLIYFSYDVKMKEKGDIPEGYSVSREKKERFSLILESASTNQTSMYLCASSLGGEGYGELFFGEGSRLTVL.

V and J are TRBV19 and TRBJ2-1; D is unclear. V was clipped by 5 bases and J by 6 bases, with 11 bases between them. Germline V lookup: CDR1 LNHDA, CDR2 SQIVND (reference sequence). There are 13 residues in the CDR3. The CDR3 protein is CASSSAGRNEQFF. CDR3 nucleotides: TGTGCCAGTAGTTCGGCAGGACGCAATGAGCAGTTCTTC.

This clone was seen more than once but under ten times. CDR3: CSLGGGAGTEAFF. CDR3 nucleotides: TGCAGCCTGGGAGGGGGGGCAGGAACTGAAGCTTTCTTT. This chain connects TRBV29-1 to TRBJ1-1; D possibly corresponds to TRBD1 (6 bases). Germline V lookup: CDR1 SQVTM, CDR2 ANQGSEA. The V end lost 8 bases, the J end lost 5 bases, and 18 bases lay between the germline ends. The CDR3 sequence is 13 residues long.

The count of this clone is one. The J gene is TRBJ2-1, the V gene TRBV11-1; 7 nucleotides match TRBD1. Germline V CDR1 and CDR2: SGHAT, FQDESV (reference sequence). Trimming removed 6 bases from V and 10 bases from J; junction bases left unmatched: 9. The CDR3 is 13 residues long. CDR3 sequence: CASRLTGAREQFF. In DNA form, the CDR3 reads TGTGCCAGCAGACTAACAGGGGCCAGGGAGCAGTTCTTC.

The V gene is TRBV6-4, the J gene TRBJ2-3; D is unresolved. The length of the CDR3 is 12 residues. Trimming removed 0 bases at V and 6 bases at J, with 4 bases between. Looked up from germline, CDR1 is MRHNA and CDR2 is SNTAGT. CDR3 sequence (DNA): TGTGCCAGCAGTGACTCTGGGGATACGCAGTATTTT. Amino acids: CASSDSGDTQYF.

V is TRBV29-1 and J is TRBJ2-2; a weak D match, TRBD2 (5 bases). Trimming removed 7 bases at V and 0 bases at J, with 15 bases between. Looked up from germline, CDR1 is SQVTM and CDR2 is ANQGSEA. The CDR3 length is 15 residues. CDR3 DNA sequence: TGCAGCGCCCAGGACGGGGAATCGAACACCGGGGAGCTGTTTTTT. This codes for CSAQDGESNTGELFF.